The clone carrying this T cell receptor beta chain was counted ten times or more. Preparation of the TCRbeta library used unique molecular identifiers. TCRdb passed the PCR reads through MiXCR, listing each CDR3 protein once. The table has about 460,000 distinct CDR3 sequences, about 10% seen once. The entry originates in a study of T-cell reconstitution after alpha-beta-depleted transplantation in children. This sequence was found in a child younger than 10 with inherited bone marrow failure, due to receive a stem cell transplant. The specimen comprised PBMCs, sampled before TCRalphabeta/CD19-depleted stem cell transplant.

The CDR3 is CSASRVIDNTEAFF. The CDR3 DNA sequence: TGCAGTGCTAGTCGGGTGATAGACAACACTGAAGCTTTCTTT. The chain has TRBV20-1 and TRBJ1-1; D unclear. With 3 bases removed from V and 2 bases from J, the gap between germline ends came to 13 bases. Per the germline V gene, CDR1 is DFQATT and CDR2 is SNEGSKA (reference sequence). This CDR3 is 14 amino acids long.